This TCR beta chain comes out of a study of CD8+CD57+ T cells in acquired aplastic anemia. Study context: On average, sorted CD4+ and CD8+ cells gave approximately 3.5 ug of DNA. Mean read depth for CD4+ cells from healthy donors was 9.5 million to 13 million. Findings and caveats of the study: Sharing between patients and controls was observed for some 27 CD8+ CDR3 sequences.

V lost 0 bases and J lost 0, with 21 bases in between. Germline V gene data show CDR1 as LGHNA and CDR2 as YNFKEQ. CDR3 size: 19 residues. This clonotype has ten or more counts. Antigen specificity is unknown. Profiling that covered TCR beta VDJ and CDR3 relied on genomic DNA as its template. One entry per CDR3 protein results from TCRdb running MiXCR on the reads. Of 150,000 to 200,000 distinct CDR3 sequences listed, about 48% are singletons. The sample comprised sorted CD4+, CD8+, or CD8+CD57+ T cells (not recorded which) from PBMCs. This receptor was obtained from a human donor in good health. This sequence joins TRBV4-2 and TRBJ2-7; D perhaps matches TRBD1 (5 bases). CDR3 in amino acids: CASSQDLGKIRARSYEQYF. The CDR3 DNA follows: TGTGCCAGCAGCCAAGATCTAGGCAAAATCAGGGCTCGCTCCTACGAGCAGTACTTC.